This T cell receptor (beta chain) was found in a study of blood T cell repertoires in COVID-19. As for the study in general: Samples taken during acute and convalescent COVID-19 were collected in the United States, Italy and Spain. Sample material is recorded as cDNA or gDNA derived from T cells, B-cell-depleted T cells, or PBMCs.

Authors' data handling: Using reference gene primer amplification, nucleated cell counts were estimated. Clones were sequenced by immunoSEQ multiplex PCR, and TCRdb holds only the in-frame ones, with some missing. That table gives V, J and clone size, and the DNA gave D and trimming. Of fewer than 120,000 clones in the sample, more than 70% were seen once. The sample holds one count of this clone. Germline V gene sequence: CDR1 LGHDT, CDR2 YNNKEL (reference sequence). The J segment lost 0 bases and the V segment lost 4 bases, leaving 6 bases of the junction unmatched. The CDR3 consists of 17 residues.

The chain carries TRBV3-1 (or the pseudogene TRBV3-2) and TRBJ2-3; 11 positions agree with TRBD1. The clonotype originates from a woman between 45 and 65 years old with acute or convalescent COVID-19. What was sequenced was peripheral blood. Here the CDR3 reads CASSPWTGGHSTDTQYF. In nucleotides, the CDR3 is TGTGCCAGCAGCCCTTGGACAGGGGGCCATAGCACAGATACGCAGTATTTT.